Below, 8 T cell receptor beta chains from the same sample are listed, as sequenced in a study of T-cell memory formation after mild COVID-19. A single record per CDR3 protein comes from TCRdb applying MiXCR to the 5' RACE reads. Of a few hundred thousand distinct CDR3 sequences listed, 15% to 20% are singletons. Specimen: PBMCs or a T cell subset sorted from them (not recorded which). The receptors were sampled from a man younger than 35 who had mild COVID-19 (a few samples of this study predate the infection). Cell type and time point are not known.

The CDR3 region has the DNA TGTGCCAGCAGTTTGTCGATAAGTTCAGAAAACATTCAGTACTTC. Its protein is CASSLSISSENIQYF. This rearrangement joins TRBV7-2 to TRBJ2-4; D is uncertain. V lost 6 bases to trimming and J lost 5 bases, with 17 bases between them. The CDR3 spans 15 residues. Per the germline V gene, CDR1 is SGHTA and CDR2 is FQGNSA.

This clonotype was seen more than once but under ten times. The junction and the germline gene differ at one end; a read error may be behind it. This chain uses TRBV7-3 with TRBJ2-3, with TRBD2 matching over 12 bases. Germline V gene lookup returns CDR1 SGHTA and CDR2 FQGTGA. The CDR3 covers 15 residues. The CDR3 sequence is CASSSSGGATDKQYF. In DNA, the CDR3 is TGTGCCAGCAGCTCTAGCGGGGGGGCGACAGATAAGCAGTATTTT. The whole variable domain, remainder taken from reference TRBV7-3 and TRBJ2-3, is GAGVSQTPSNKVTEKGKYVELRCDPISGHTALYWYRQSLGQGPEFLIYFQGTGAADDSGLPNDRFFAVRPEGSVSTLKIQRTERGDSAVYLCASSSSGGATDKQYFGPGTRLTVL.

In its sample, this clonotype was seen a few times. J is TRBJ2-7 and V is TRBV11-2; no definite D call. This CDR3 spans 14 amino acids. The V and J ends lost 7 bases and 1 base respectively, with 14 bases between them. Germline assignment: CDR1 SGHAT and CDR2 FQNNGV. CDR3 nucleotide sequence: TGTGCCAGCAACTCAGTCCGTGGGTCCTACGAGCAGTACTTC. This gives the protein CASNSVRGSYEQYF.

This clonotype was counted between two and nine times. This chain joins TRBV6-4 and TRBJ2-3, with TRBD2 matching 7 bases. The CDR3 totals 14 residues. Trimming removed 4 bases from V and 3 bases from J; junction bases left unmatched: 4. Germline V lookup: CDR1 MRHNA, CDR2 SNTAGT. The CDR3 spells CASSAGRPTDTQYF. The CDR3 DNA sequence: TGTGCCAGCAGTGCCGGGAGGCCAACAGATACGCAGTATTTT.

This chain joins TRBV7-6 and TRBJ1-3; D gene unclear. The V end was cut by 0 bases, the J end by 3 bases, with 9 bases between. The CDR3 runs 15 residues. CDR1 and CDR2 from the germline V gene are SGHVS and FNYEAQ. The CDR3: CASSLAQGFGNTIYF. The CDR3 coding sequence is TGTGCCAGCAGCTTAGCGCAAGGGTTTGGAAACACCATATATTTT.

The V and J genes are TRBV18 and TRBJ1-1, with unresolved D. V was pared by 3 bases and J by 7 bases, with 12 bases between. Per germline, CDR1 KGHSH and CDR2 LQKENI. The CDR3 runs 13 residues. Here the CDR3 DNA reads TGTGCCAGCTCACCGGGAAGCAGGAGTGAAGCTTTCTTT. This translates into CASSPGSRSEAFF.

The CDR3 DNA reads as TGCGCCAGCAGCCCTGGACAGGTCGTCACTGAAGCTTTCTTT. Residues: CASSPGQVVTEAFF. The V gene is TRBV5-1, the J gene TRBJ1-1; TRBD1 matches 7 bases. CDR3 size: 14 residues. V was clipped by 4 bases and J by 4 bases; unmatched bases: 7. Germline-derived CDR1 and CDR2 are SGHRS and YFSETQ. The variable domain in full, with the rest retrieved from reference TRBV5-1 and TRBJ1-1, is KAGVTQTPRYLIKTRGQQVTLSCSPISGHRSVSWYQQTPGQGLQFLFEYFSETQRNKGNFPGRFSGRQFSNSRSEMNVSTLELGDSALYLCASSPGQVVTEAFFGQGTRLTVV.

This clonotype was seen only a few times. The rearrangement joins TRBV7-6 to TRBJ2-1; 9 bases line up with TRBD1. Germline loops: CDR1 SGHVS, CDR2 FNYEAQ. The CDR3 is made up of 16 amino acids. V lost 5 bases and J lost 0; bases outside the gene matches: 5. The CDR3 DNA reads TGTGCCAGCAGCCCACGGACAGGGGCCTCCTACAATGAGCAGTTCTTC. Its protein product is CASSPRTGASYNEQFF.